This T cell receptor (beta chain) was sequenced in a study of shared clonotypes between healthy human individuals. TCRdb's table, derived via immunoSEQ multiplex PCR, lists solely in-frame clones and lacks some. The sample lists millions of clones, around 94% occurring once. Germline CDR1 and CDR2: MDHEN and SYDVKM. The CDR3 sequence is 11 residues long. Trimming pared 7 bases from V and 4 bases from J, leaving 4 bases between. The sequenced material came from naive CD4+ T cells sorted from blood. Subset meaning: CD45RA+ positively selected. V and J are TRBV28 and TRBJ2-2; D call uncertain. The origin of this receptor is a man between 18 and 29 years old in good health. The CDR3 here is CASTRTGELFF. For the CDR3, the DNA is TGTGCCAGCACCCGCACCGGGGAGCTGTTTTTT.